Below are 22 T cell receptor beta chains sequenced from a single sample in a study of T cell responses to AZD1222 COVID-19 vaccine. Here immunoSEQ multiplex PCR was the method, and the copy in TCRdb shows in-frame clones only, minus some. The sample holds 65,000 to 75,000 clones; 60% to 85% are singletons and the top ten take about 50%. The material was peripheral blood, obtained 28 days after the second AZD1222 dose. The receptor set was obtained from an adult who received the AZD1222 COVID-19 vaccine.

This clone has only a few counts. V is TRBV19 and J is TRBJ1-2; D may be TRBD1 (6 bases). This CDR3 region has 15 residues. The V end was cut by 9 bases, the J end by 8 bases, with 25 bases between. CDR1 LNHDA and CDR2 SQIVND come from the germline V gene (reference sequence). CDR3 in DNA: TGTGCCAGCGAGAAGACAGGATTAATAGCCCGAGGCTACACCTTC. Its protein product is CASEKTGLIARGYTF.

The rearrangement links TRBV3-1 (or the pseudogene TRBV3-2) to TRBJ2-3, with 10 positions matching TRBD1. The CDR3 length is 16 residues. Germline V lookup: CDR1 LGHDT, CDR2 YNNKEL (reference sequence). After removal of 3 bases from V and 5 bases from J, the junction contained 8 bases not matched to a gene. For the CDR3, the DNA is TGTGCCAGCAGCCACTTCCGGGACAGGGGCATAGATACGCAGTATTTT. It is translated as CASSHFRDRGIDTQYF.

CDR3 in DNA: TGTGCCAGCAGCCCGGGACATAACACCGGGGAGCTGTTTTTT. Translating gives CASSPGHNTGELFF. This sequence joins TRBV7-9 and TRBJ2-2, with D perhaps matching TRBD1 (6 bases). V was clipped by 5 bases and J by 2 bases, with 9 bases between them. Germline V lookup: CDR1 SEHNR, CDR2 FQNEAQ (reference sequence). The CDR3 spans 14 residues.

CDR3 bases: TGTGCCAGCAGCTTGCTCAGCCGTTCCTACGAGCAGTACTTC. Translated: CASSLLSRSYEQYF. The J gene is TRBJ2-7, the V gene TRBV5-5; D ambiguous. The V end was cut by 1 base, the J end by 1 base, with 9 bases between. This CDR3 comprises 14 residues. Germline V lookup: CDR1 SGHKS, CDR2 YYEKEE (reference sequence).

CDR3 region: CATSGSAGNTEAFF. CDR3 in DNA: TGTGCCACCAGTGGTAGCGCAGGGAACACTGAAGCTTTCTTT. V gene TRBV24-1 combines with J gene TRBJ1-1, with D unclear. Trimming cost V 5 bases and J 1 base, with 10 bases left between them. This CDR3 comprises 14 residues. In germline, CDR1 is KGHDR, CDR2 SFDVKD.

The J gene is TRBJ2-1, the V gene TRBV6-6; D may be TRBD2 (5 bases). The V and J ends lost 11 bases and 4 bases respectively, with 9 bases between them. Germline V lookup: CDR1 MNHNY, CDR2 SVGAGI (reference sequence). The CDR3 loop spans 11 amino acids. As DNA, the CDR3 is TGTGCCCTCGGGGAATACAATGAGCAGTTCTTC. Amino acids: CALGEYNEQFF.

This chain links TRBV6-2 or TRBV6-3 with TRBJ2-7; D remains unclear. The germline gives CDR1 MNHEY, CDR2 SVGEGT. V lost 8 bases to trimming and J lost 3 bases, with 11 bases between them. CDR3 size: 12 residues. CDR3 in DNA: TGTGCCAGCGGCCCCTACAACTACGAGCAGTACTTC. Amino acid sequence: CASGPYNYEQYF.

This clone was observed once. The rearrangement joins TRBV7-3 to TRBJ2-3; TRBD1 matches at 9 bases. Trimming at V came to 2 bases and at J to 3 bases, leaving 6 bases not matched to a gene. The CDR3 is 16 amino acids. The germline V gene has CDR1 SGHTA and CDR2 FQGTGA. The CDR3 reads CASSLYGTGSTDTQYF. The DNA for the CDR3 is TGTGCCAGCAGCTTATACGGGACAGGGTCTACAGATACGCAGTATTTT. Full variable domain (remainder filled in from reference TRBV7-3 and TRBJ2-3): GAGVSQTPSNKVTEKGKYVELRCDPISGHTALYWYRQSLGQGPEFLIYFQGTGAADDSGLPNDRFFAVRPEGSVSTLKIQRTERGDSAVYLCASSLYGTGSTDTQYFGPGTRLTVL.

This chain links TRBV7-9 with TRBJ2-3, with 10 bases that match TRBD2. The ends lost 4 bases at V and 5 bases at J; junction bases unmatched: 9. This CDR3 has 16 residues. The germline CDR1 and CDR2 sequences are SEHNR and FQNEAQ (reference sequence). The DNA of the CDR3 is TGTGCCAGCAGCTCGGGGATTAGCGGGAGGAAAGATACGCAGTATTTT. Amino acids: CASSSGISGRKDTQYF.

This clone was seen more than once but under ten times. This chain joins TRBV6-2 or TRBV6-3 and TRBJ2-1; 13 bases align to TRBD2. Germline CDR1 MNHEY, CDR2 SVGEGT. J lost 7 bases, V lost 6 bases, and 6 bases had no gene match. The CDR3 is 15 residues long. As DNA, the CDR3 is TGTGCCAGCAGCCCCGGGACTAGCGGGACAAATGAGCAGTTCTTC. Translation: CASSPGTSGTNEQFF.

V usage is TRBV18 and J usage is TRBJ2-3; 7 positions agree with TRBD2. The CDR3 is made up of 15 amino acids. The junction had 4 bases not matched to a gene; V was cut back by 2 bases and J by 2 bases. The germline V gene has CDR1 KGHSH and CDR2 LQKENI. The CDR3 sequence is CASSPSGTTTDTQYF. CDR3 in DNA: TGTGCCAGCTCACCATCCGGGACTACCACAGATACGCAGTATTTT.

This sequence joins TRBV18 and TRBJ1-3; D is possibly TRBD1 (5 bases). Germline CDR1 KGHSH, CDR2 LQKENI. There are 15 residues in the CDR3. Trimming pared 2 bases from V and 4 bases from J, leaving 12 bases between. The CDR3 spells CASSPTGTAGNTIYF. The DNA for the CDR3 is TGTGCCAGCTCACCAACGGGGACGGCCGGAAACACCATATATTTT. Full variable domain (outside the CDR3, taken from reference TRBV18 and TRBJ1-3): NAGVMQNPRHLVRRRGQEARLRCSPMKGHSHVYWYRQLPEEGLKFMVYLQKENIIDESGMPKERFSAEFPKEGPSILRIQQVVRGDSAAYFCASSPTGTAGNTIYFGEGSWLTVV.

CDR3 bases: TGTGCCAGCTCACCAGGGGAAAATTCACCCCTCCACTTT. Protein sequence: CASSPGENSPLHF. J is TRBJ1-6 and V is TRBV18; D remains ambiguous. Trimming cost V 2 bases and J 7 bases, with 6 bases left between them. Germline V gives CDR1 KGHSH, CDR2 LQKENI. The CDR3 spans 13 residues.

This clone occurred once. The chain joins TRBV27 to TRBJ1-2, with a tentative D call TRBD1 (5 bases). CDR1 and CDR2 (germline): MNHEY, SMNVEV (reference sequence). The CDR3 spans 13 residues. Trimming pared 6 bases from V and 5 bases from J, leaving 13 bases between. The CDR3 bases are TGTGCCAGCAGGATCACCGGGGGGTATGGCTACACCTTC. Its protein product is CASRITGGYGYTF.

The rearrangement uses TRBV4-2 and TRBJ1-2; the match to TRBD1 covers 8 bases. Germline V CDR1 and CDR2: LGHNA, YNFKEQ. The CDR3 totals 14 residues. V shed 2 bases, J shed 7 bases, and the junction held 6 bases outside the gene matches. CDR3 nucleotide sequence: TGTGCCAGCAGCCAACCCGGACAGGGACCTGGCTACACCTTC. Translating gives CASSQPGQGPGYTF.

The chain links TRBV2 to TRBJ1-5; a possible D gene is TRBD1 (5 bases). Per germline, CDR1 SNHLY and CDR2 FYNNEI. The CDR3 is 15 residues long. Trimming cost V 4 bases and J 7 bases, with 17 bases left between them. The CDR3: CASSVRQGPWQPQHF. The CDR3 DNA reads TGTGCCAGCAGTGTCCGCCAGGGCCCCTGGCAGCCCCAGCATTTT.

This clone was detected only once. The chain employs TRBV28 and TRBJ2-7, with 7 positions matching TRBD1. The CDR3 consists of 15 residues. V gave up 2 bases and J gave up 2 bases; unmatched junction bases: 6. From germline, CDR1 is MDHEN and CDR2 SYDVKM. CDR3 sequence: CASSLLGQITYEQYF. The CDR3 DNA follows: TGTGCCAGCAGTTTACTGGGACAGATAACCTACGAGCAGTACTTC.

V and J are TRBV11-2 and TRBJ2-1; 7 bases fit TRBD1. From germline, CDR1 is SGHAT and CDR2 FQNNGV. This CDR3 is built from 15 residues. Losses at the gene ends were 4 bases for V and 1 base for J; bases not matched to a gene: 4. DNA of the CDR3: TGTGCCAGCAGCTCACAACAGGGGTCCTACAATGAGCAGTTCTTC. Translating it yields CASSSQQGSYNEQFF.

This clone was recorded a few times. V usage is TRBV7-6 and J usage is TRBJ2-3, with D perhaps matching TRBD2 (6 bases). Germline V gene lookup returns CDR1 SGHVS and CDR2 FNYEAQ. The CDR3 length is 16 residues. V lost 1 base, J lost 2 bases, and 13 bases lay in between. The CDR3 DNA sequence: TGTGCCAGCAGCTTAGTGACTAGGAGAAACACAGATACGCAGTATTTT. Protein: CASSLVTRRNTDTQYF.

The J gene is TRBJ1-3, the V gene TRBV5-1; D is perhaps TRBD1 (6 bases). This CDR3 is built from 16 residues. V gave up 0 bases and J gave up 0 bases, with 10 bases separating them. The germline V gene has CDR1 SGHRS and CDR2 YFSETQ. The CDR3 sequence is CASSLVGGASGNTIYF. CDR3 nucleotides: TGCGCCAGCAGCTTGGTGGGGGGCGCCTCTGGAAACACCATATATTTT.

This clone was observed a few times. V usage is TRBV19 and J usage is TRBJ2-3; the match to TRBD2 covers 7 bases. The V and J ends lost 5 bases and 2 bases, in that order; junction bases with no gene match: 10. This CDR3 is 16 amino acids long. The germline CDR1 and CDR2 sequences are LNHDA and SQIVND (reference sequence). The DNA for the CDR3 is TGTGCCAGTAGTCCCACGATCGGGAGGTACACAGATACGCAGTATTTT. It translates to CASSPTIGRYTDTQYF.

CDR3 in DNA: TGTGCCAGCAGTGTTTTGGCCACCGGGGAGCTGTTTTTT. The encoded protein is CASSVLATGELFF. V and J are TRBV12-3 or TRBV12-4 and TRBJ2-2, with D hard to call. The CDR3 totals 13 residues. Deletions cut 5 bases from V and 4 bases from J, with 8 bases between.